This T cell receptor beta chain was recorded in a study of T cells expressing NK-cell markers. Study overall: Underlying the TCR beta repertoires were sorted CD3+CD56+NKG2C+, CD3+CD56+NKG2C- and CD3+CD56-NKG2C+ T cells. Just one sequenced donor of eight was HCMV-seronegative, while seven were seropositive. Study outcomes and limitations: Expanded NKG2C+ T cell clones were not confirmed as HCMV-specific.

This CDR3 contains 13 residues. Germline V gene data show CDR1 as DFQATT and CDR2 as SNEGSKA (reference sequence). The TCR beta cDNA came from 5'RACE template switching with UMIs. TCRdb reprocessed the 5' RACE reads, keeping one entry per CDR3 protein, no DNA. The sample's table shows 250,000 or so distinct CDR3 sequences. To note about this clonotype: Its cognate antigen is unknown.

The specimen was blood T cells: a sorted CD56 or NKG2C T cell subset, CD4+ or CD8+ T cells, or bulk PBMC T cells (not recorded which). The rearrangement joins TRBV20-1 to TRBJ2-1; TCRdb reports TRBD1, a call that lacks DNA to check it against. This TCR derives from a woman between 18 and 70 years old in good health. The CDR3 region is CSAPEKGLPEQFF.